Each of the 29 T cell receptor beta chains below was sequenced from the same sample in a study of regulatory T cells in long-lasting Graves disease. To make TCR beta libraries, researchers used iRepertoire HTBI primers and Arm-PCR of CDR3 regions. Each CDR3 protein gets one entry after TCRdb re-called the multiplex PCR reads with MiXCR. This table has approximately 690,000 distinct CDR3 sequences, 25% to 30% appearing once. As to time point: persistent/refractory GD, antithyroid drugs over 5 years with positive TRAb. The TCR library was prepared using RNA isolated from PBMCs. Source: peripheral blood mononuclear cells (PBMCs), taken when the disease was refractory, from a patient treated with antithyroid drugs. All receptors derive from a female donor with Graves disease.

J is TRBJ2-2 and V is TRBV20-1; 9 bases are shared with TRBD2. CDR1 is DFQATT and CDR2 is SNEGSKA in the germline V gene (reference sequence). The ends lost 1 base at V and 4 bases at J; junction bases unmatched: 4. The CDR3 has 15 amino acids. Here the CDR3 DNA reads TGCAGTGCTAGAGTAGCGGGAGCTACCACCGGGGAGCTGTTTTTT. It is translated as CSARVAGATTGELFF.

As concerns this clonotype: Being one base from a much bigger clone, this may be a read error. The V gene is TRBV28, the J gene TRBJ1-1, with 9 bases lining up with TRBD1. CDR3 length: 15 amino acids. CDR1 is MDHEN, CDR2 SYDVKM, per germline. CDR3 sequence reads: CTSTPDRGLNTEAFF. DNA for the CDR3: TGTACCAGCACCCCGGACAGGGGATTGAACACTGAAGCTTTCTTT.

This clonotype turned up a few times. The chain is built from TRBV20-1 and TRBJ1-1, with D maybe TRBD1 (6 bases). The germline CDR1 and CDR2 sequences are DFQATT and SNEGSKA (reference sequence). V was clipped by 3 bases and J by 0 bases, with 8 bases between them. The CDR3 is made up of 13 amino acids. The CDR3 sequence is CSASRGLNTEAFF. The CDR3 coding sequence is TGCAGTGCTAGCAGGGGCCTGAACACTGAAGCTTTCTTT.

J is TRBJ1-2 and V is TRBV7-9; 8 nucleotides align to TRBD1. V was clipped by 7 bases and J by 8 bases; unmatched bases: 21. The CDR3 loop spans 17 amino acids. CDR1 is SEHNR, CDR2 FQNEAQ, per germline (reference sequence). The CDR3 protein is CASTPPGTGLGRYGYTF. The CDR3 DNA sequence: TGTGCCAGCACCCCACCTGGGACAGGCCTCGGCAGGTACGGCTACACCTTC.

The V and J genes are TRBV6-1 and TRBJ1-2; TRBD1 is a possible D gene (6 bases). Looked up from germline, CDR1 is MNHNS and CDR2 is SASEGT. V was trimmed by 6 bases and J by 4 bases, leaving 15 bases between them. The CDR3 is made up of 14 amino acids. CDR3 in DNA: TGTGCCAGCAGACCCACAGGGTCTACCTATGGCTACACCTTC. The encoded protein is CASRPTGSTYGYTF.

J is TRBJ2-7 and V is TRBV9; D remains ambiguous. This CDR3 region has 14 residues. Germline V gene sequence: CDR1 SGDLS, CDR2 YYNGEE. Trimming cost V 5 bases and J 3 bases, with 15 bases left between them. Written as DNA, the CDR3 is TGTGCCAGCAGTCCGGCGGTTTTGGGCTACGAGCAGTACTTC. It specifies CASSPAVLGYEQYF.

This clonotype was recorded at least ten times. V is TRBV12-3 or TRBV12-4 and J is TRBJ1-4, with D uncertain. The CDR3 totals 16 residues. Trimming left V 2 bases short and J 0 bases short, with 10 bases between. CDR3 sequence reads: CASSLQQAATNEKLFF. The CDR3 bases are TGTGCCAGCAGTTTACAGCAGGCCGCAACTAATGAAAAACTGTTTTTT.

This clonotype came up many times. The chain's CDR3 is CASARGQYQPQHF. The CDR3 bases are TGTGCTAGTGCCCGTGGACAGTATCAGCCCCAGCATTTT. The chain has TRBV12-5 and TRBJ1-5, with D maybe TRBD1 (6 bases). The V end lost 7 bases, the J end lost 5 bases, and 12 bases lay between the germline ends. This CDR3 has 13 residues. Germline-derived CDR1 and CDR2 are LGHNT and FRNRAP. Looking up the rest from reference TRBV12-5 and TRBJ1-5 gives the full variable domain: DARVTQTPRHKVTEMGQEVTMRCQPILGHNTVFWYRQTMMQGLELLAYFRNRAPLDDSGMPKDRFSAEMPDATLATLKIQPSEPRDSAVYFCASARGQYQPQHFGDGTRLSIL.

This clonotype turned up a few times. In nucleotides, the CDR3 is TGCAGCGTTGAGGTTCCGGGACAGGGCCATAACTATGGCTACACCTTC. Protein sequence: CSVEVPGQGHNYGYTF. V and J are TRBV29-1 and TRBJ1-2; TRBD1 matches at 9 bases. After removal of 3 bases from V and 1 base from J, the junction contained 9 bases not matched to a gene. This CDR3 spans 16 amino acids. From germline, CDR1 is SQVTM and CDR2 ANQGSEA.

This rearrangement joins TRBV11-2 to TRBJ2-5, with TRBD2 matching 7 bases. CDR3 length: 20 residues. Germline V gene data show CDR1 as SGHAT and CDR2 as FQNNGV. V trimming: 5 bases; J trimming: 4 bases; junction bases outside the gene matches: 25. CDR3 sequence reads: CASSRNILAVKALGTETQYF. The CDR3 DNA reads as TGTGCCAGCAGCCGAAATATCCTAGCGGTTAAGGCATTAGGAACAGAGACCCAGTACTTC.

This clonotype was recorded many times. V usage is TRBV7-8 and J usage is TRBJ1-4; D possibly corresponds to TRBD1 (6 bases). V was cut by 5 bases and J by 8 bases, with 21 bases left in between. Germline lookup yields CDR1 SGHVS and CDR2 FQNEAQ. The CDR3 loop spans 16 amino acids. CDR3 sequence reads: CASSPGDSQGIEKLFF. Written as DNA, the CDR3 is TGTGCCAGCAGCCCCGGGGACTCCCAGGGGATAGAAAAACTGTTTTTT.

CDR3 protein: CASSFNKNTEAFF. The CDR3 DNA reads TGTGCCAGCAGTTTTAACAAGAACACTGAAGCTTTCTTT. The chain joins TRBV27 to TRBJ1-1; D unclear. V lost 3 bases and J lost 1, with 6 bases in between. The germline CDR1 and CDR2 sequences are MNHEY and SMNVEV (reference sequence). This CDR3 comprises 13 residues.

Many counts were recorded for this clonotype. J is TRBJ2-7 and V is TRBV2, with D possibly TRBD1 on 6 matching bases. Deletions cut 7 bases from V and 2 bases from J, with 12 bases between. Germline V lookup: CDR1 SNHLY, CDR2 FYNNEI. The CDR3 has 13 residues. CDR3 bases: TGTGCCAGCACCCGGGACAAGGCCTACGAGCAGTACTTC. Encoded protein: CASTRDKAYEQYF.

In nucleotides, the CDR3 is TGTGCCAGCAGTTTTTTCCCCCTCTACGAGCAGTACTTC. Translating it yields CASSFFPLYEQYF. The chain links TRBV27 to TRBJ2-7; D gene uncertain. CDR3 size: 13 residues. The V gene lost 3 bases and the J gene lost 3 bases, with 9 bases spanning the gap. Germline CDR1 is MNHEY and CDR2 is SMNVEV (reference sequence).

The V gene is TRBV30, the J gene TRBJ2-7; 8 bases line up with TRBD1. Looked up from germline, CDR1 is GTSNPN and CDR2 is SVGIG (reference sequence). With 5 bases clipped from V and 3 bases from J, the junction kept 3 bases outside the gene matches. This CDR3 contains 12 residues. CDR3 sequence: CAWDRGHYEQYF. The DNA of the CDR3 is TGTGCCTGGGACAGGGGTCACTACGAGCAGTACTTC.

The rearrangement links TRBV6-5 to TRBJ1-5; 9 bases agree with TRBD1. This CDR3 contains 18 residues. The V and J ends lost 4 bases and 5 bases, in that order; junction bases with no gene match: 15. Germline assignment: CDR1 MNHEY and CDR2 SVGAGI. The DNA for the CDR3 is TGTGCCAGCAGTTGGACTTCCGGGACAGGGTTCGGCGATCAGCCCCAGCATTTT. It yields the protein CASSWTSGTGFGDQPQHF.

Only a few counts were recorded for this clonotype. This chain uses TRBV2 with TRBJ1-5; D gene unclear. The germline V gene has CDR1 SNHLY and CDR2 FYNNEI. This CDR3 spans 13 amino acids. Trimming pared 6 bases from V and 2 bases from J, leaving 8 bases between. The CDR3 protein is CASRGYGNQPQHF. The CDR3 DNA is TGTGCCAGCAGGGGGTACGGCAATCAGCCCCAGCATTTT.

This chain connects TRBV10-2 to TRBJ1-6; TRBD1 is a possible D gene (5 bases). Trimming stripped 3 bases from V and 9 bases from J, with 12 bases between. The CDR3 has 14 residues. CDR1 WSHSY and CDR2 SAAADI come from the germline V gene. The CDR3 nucleotides are TGCGCCAGCAGTGAATTGGGGCGAGGTTCACCCCTCCACTTT. Protein: CASSELGRGSPLHF.

In its sample, this clonotype was seen once. CDR3 in amino acids: CASSYSGNPSTEAFF. In DNA, the CDR3 is TGTGCCAGCAGTTACTCCGGCAACCCGAGCACTGAAGCTTTCTTT. V gene TRBV6-5 combines with J gene TRBJ1-1; the D is unclear. The CDR3 totals 15 residues. In germline, CDR1 is MNHEY, CDR2 SVGAGI. The ends were cut back, 0 bases at V and 4 bases at J, with 12 bases in the middle.

This clonotype occurred many times. This sequence joins TRBV12-3 or TRBV12-4 and TRBJ1-2; 9 positions match TRBD1. The CDR3 loop spans 15 amino acids. Germline trimming cut 4 bases from V and 8 bases from J; bases unmatched to any gene: 11. CDR3 in DNA: TGTGCCAGCAGTTCGGCAGTACAGGGGGCGGGCGGCTACACCTTC. Its protein product is CASSSAVQGAGGYTF.

The V call is TRBV7-3, the J call TRBJ2-2; D may be TRBD1 or TRBD2 (5 bases each). This CDR3 region has 13 residues. Germline-derived CDR1 and CDR2 are SGHTA and FQGTGA. Deletions cut 6 bases from V and 7 bases from J, with 12 bases between. CDR3 nucleotides: TGTGCCAGCAGTCTACTAGGGGACGGGGAGCTGTTTTTT. Its translation: CASSLLGDGELFF.

This clonotype was found a few times. The V gene is TRBV20-1, the J gene TRBJ2-7; the D is unclear. Trimming took 5 bases from V and 0 from J, leaving 17 bases between them. This CDR3 has 15 residues. Germline loops: CDR1 DFQATT, CDR2 SNEGSKA (reference sequence). The CDR3 DNA reads TGCAGTGCTCCTCACCTGGGTGAAGTCTCCTACGAGCAGTACTTC. Protein: CSAPHLGEVSYEQYF.

In its sample, this clonotype was seen many times. The chain employs TRBV12-3 or TRBV12-4 and TRBJ1-1, with 9 bases lining up with TRBD1. The CDR3 is 14 amino acids. V shed 6 bases, J shed 10 bases, and the junction held 12 bases outside the gene matches. CDR3 amino acids: CASSRQGEPWGAFF. The CDR3 nucleotides are TGTGCCAGCAGCCGACAGGGGGAACCATGGGGAGCTTTCTTT.

On this clonotype itself: Germline and junction disagree at one end, which may indicate a read error. V and J are TRBV6-5 and TRBJ1-1; no clear D. CDR3 size: 13 residues. From germline, CDR1 is MNHEY and CDR2 SVGAGI. The CDR3 protein is CASGYGLDTEAFF. Here the CDR3 DNA reads TGTGCCAGCGGTTACGGACTCGACACTGAAGCTTTCTTT.

This clonotype was seen a handful of times. The chain has TRBV3-1 and TRBJ2-7; possibly TRBD1 or TRBD2 for D (6 bases each). Germline V CDR1 and CDR2: LGHDT, YNNKEL (reference sequence). V was clipped by 4 bases and J by 7 bases, with 17 bases between them. This CDR3 contains 14 residues. CDR3 residues: CASSPFGGRGEQYF. The CDR3 region has the DNA TGTGCCAGCAGCCCCTTCGGGGGCCGGGGGGAGCAGTACTTC.

The table lists this clonotype with a count of one. The V gene is TRBV3-1, the J gene TRBJ1-2, with D tentatively TRBD1 (5 bases). The ends were cut back, 3 bases at V and 1 base at J, with 21 bases in the middle. Germline V CDR1 and CDR2: LGHDT, YNNKEL (reference sequence). The CDR3 loop spans 18 amino acids. The CDR3 nucleotides are TGTGCCAGCAGCCAGCCTAGGGACGGAGACTTACTTAACTATGGCTACACCTTC. Protein sequence: CASSQPRDGDLLNYGYTF. Variable domain in full (rest from reference TRBV3-1 and TRBJ1-2): DTAVSQTPKYLVTQMGNDKSIKCEQNLGHDTMYWYKQDSKKFLKIMFSYNNKELIINETVPNRFSPKSPDKAHLNLHINSLELGDSAVYFCASSQPRDGDLLNYGYTFGSGTRLTVV.

The gene calls are TRBV7-9 and TRBJ1-1; no clear D gene. Germline-derived CDR1 and CDR2 are SEHNR and FQNEAQ (reference sequence). V gave up 11 bases and J gave up 0 bases, with 13 bases separating them. CDR3 length: 13 amino acids. The CDR3 DNA sequence: TGTGCCTCCCTTATGGAGGTGAACACTGAAGCTTTCTTT. Translated: CASLMEVNTEAFF.

This clonotype has just a few counts. The chain joins TRBV28 to TRBJ1-5, with TRBD1 as a possible D gene (5 bases). Germline CDR1 is MDHEN and CDR2 is SYDVKM. This CDR3 contains 14 residues. V lost 4 bases and J 6 bases, leaving 13 bases between the germline ends. CDR3 DNA: TGTGCCAGCAGTTCTCCAGGGATGAGTCAGCCCCAGCATTTT. Translating gives CASSSPGMSQPQHF.

As to this clonotype: Since no conserved phenylalanine or tryptophan closes the CDR3, a read error is the likely cause. The chain employs TRBV11-2 and TRBJ1-1, with a weak D call TRBD1 (6 bases). The germline CDR1 and CDR2 sequences are SGHAT and FQNNGV. V shed 5 bases and J shed 1 base, with 17 bases lying between them. The CDR3 covers 16 residues. The DNA of the CDR3 is TGTGCCAGCAGCGAACAGGGAGGTGTTGGGAACACTGAAGCTTTCTCT. Residues: CASSEQGGVGNTEAFS.